The next 28 T cell receptor beta chains were all read from a single sample in a study of immune evolution from preneoplasia to lung adenocarcinoma. Assay used: immunoSEQ multiplex PCR; TCRdb lists only in-frame clones, some missing. Seen here are 25,000 to 30,000 clones, approximately 74% observed once, and the top ten hold 5.7%. Sequencing was done on a sample of FFPE invasive lung adenocarcinoma tissue. The receptors were gathered from a person between 60 and 70 years old with invasive lung adenocarcinoma. Some clones in this sample may be carry-over from other donors' samples.

The chain has TRBV4-2 and TRBJ2-7; 9 nucleotides align to TRBD1. The CDR3 sequence is 16 residues long. Looked up from germline, CDR1 is LGHNA and CDR2 is YNFKEQ. With V trimmed by 1 base and J by 5 bases, 9 bases remained unmatched. CDR3: CASSQVEGQGGDEQYF. CDR3 nucleotide sequence: TGTGCCAGCAGCCAAGTGGAGGGACAGGGAGGGGACGAGCAGTACTTC.

The gene calls are TRBV7-6 and TRBJ1-2, with 10 bases that match TRBD1. CDR1 SGHVS and CDR2 FNYEAQ come from the germline V gene. The CDR3 totals 14 residues. The junction had 3 bases not matched to a gene; V was cut back by 1 base and J by 7 bases. The CDR3 DNA is TGTGCCAGCAGCTTAGTGACAGGGGGCCGTGGCTACACCTTC. This encodes CASSLVTGGRGYTF.

V is TRBV10-1 and J is TRBJ1-1; 7 nucleotides agree with TRBD1. Germline CDR1 and CDR2: WNHNN and SYGVQD (reference sequence). V trimming: 5 bases; J trimming: 2 bases; junction bases outside the gene matches: 5. The CDR3 loop spans 14 amino acids. The CDR3 is CASSRDSTNTEAFF. The CDR3 DNA is TGCGCCAGCAGTCGGGACAGTACTAACACTGAAGCTTTCTTT.

The chain employs TRBV11-2 and TRBJ2-7; no definite D call. Germline V gene lookup returns CDR1 SGHAT and CDR2 FQNNGV. The V gene lost 2 bases and the J gene lost 2 bases, with 13 bases spanning the gap. The CDR3 consists of 15 residues. The CDR3 reads CASSLITYSAYEQYF. The CDR3 DNA reads TGTGCCAGCAGCTTAATTACCTATTCCGCCTACGAGCAGTACTTC.

This clone showed up just a few times. The chain links TRBV6-1 to TRBJ2-6; D remains ambiguous. The V end was cut by 7 bases, the J end by 1 base, with 8 bases between. Per germline, CDR1 MNHNS and CDR2 SASEGT. The length of the CDR3 is 14 residues. The CDR3 is CASNAASGANVLTF. The CDR3 DNA reads as TGTGCCAGCAATGCGGCTTCTGGGGCCAACGTCCTGACTTTC.

This chain joins TRBV5-4 and TRBJ2-3; the D is unclear. The CDR3 is 12 amino acids. The germline V gene encodes CDR1 SGHNT and CDR2 YYREEE (reference sequence). Trimming stripped 3 bases from V and 2 bases from J, with 4 bases between. CDR3 DNA: TGTGCCAGCAGCTGGGCCACAGATACGCAGTATTTT. Translated: CASSWATDTQYF.

The chain uses TRBV6-5 and TRBJ1-4, with D possibly matching TRBD1 (5 bases). The CDR3 consists of 14 residues. V lost 0 bases and J 5 bases, leaving 7 bases between the germline ends. The germline CDR1 and CDR2 sequences are MNHEY and SVGAGI. CDR3 DNA: TGTGCCAGCAGTTACTCGGGGCCCAATGAAAAACTGTTTTTT. Its protein product is CASSYSGPNEKLFF.

The genes are TRBV4-2 and TRBJ2-3; D gene uncertain. Per germline, CDR1 LGHNA and CDR2 YNFKEQ. The CDR3 consists of 13 residues. V lost 6 bases, J lost 5 bases, and 12 bases lay in between. The CDR3 coding sequence is TGTGCCAGCAGTCTCGACCAATTAGATACGCAGTATTTT. This codes for CASSLDQLDTQYF.

The genes are TRBV19 and TRBJ2-1; 11 bases agree with TRBD2. The CDR3 covers 16 residues. V lost 10 bases, J lost 6 bases, and 14 bases stayed unmatched. Germline CDR1 and CDR2: LNHDA and SQIVND (reference sequence). CDR3 in DNA: TGTGCCACTAAGGGTCCCCGACTAGCGGGAAGCAATGAGCAGTTCTTC. Translating gives CATKGPRLAGSNEQFF. The full variable domain, completed using reference TRBV19 and TRBJ2-1, is DGGITQSPKYLFRKEGQNVTLSCEQNLNHDAMYWYRQDPGQGLRLIYYSQIVNDFQKGDIAEGYSVSREKKESFPLTVTSAQKNPTAFYLCATKGPRLAGSNEQFFGPGTRLTVL.

This chain uses TRBV7-9 with TRBJ2-2; D assignment may be TRBD1 or TRBD2 (5 bases each). The germline V gene encodes CDR1 SEHNR and CDR2 FQNEAQ (reference sequence). Trimming took 8 bases from V and 5 from J, leaving 9 bases between them. The length of the CDR3 is 12 residues. CDR3 sequence: CASRDGTGELFF. CDR3 nucleotides: TGTGCCAGCCGGGACGGGACCGGGGAGCTGTTTTTT.

The CDR3 here is CASSLVLRGADGYTF. The CDR3 DNA reads TGCGCCAGCAGCTTGGTACTTCGGGGGGCCGACGGCTACACCTTC. The V gene is TRBV5-1, the J gene TRBJ1-2; tentatively, D is TRBD1 (6 bases). The CDR3 spans 15 residues. The ends were cut back, 0 bases at V and 8 bases at J, with 17 bases in the middle. Germline CDR1 and CDR2: SGHRS and YFSETQ.

The rearrangement joins TRBV28 to TRBJ1-5, with a weak D call TRBD1 (5 bases). V was shortened by 3 bases and J by 1 base, with 13 bases between the two germline ends. Per germline, CDR1 MDHEN and CDR2 SYDVKM. The CDR3 runs to 16 residues. DNA for the CDR3: TGTGCCAGCAGTTTTCGGGACCGGTTAAGCAATCAGCCCCAGCATTTT. This encodes CASSFRDRLSNQPQHF.

J is TRBJ2-1 and V is TRBV2; TRBD1 might be the D (6 bases). CDR3 size: 12 residues. Trimming shortened V by 3 bases and J by 7 bases, and 7 bases separated the two germline ends. Germline-derived CDR1 and CDR2 are SNHLY and FYNNEI. The CDR3 nucleotides are TGTGCCAGCAGTGAGGACAGTAATGAGCAGTTCTTC. Translation gives CASSEDSNEQFF.

CDR3 in amino acids: CASSPEGGPYGYTF. The CDR3 bases are TGCGCCAGCAGCCCGGAGGGGGGGCCGTATGGCTACACCTTC. The rearrangement joins TRBV5-1 to TRBJ1-2; a weak D match, TRBD1 (6 bases). Germline-derived CDR1 and CDR2 are SGHRS and YFSETQ. The CDR3 sequence is 14 residues long. Between the trimmed V and J ends, which lost 4 bases and 5 bases, there was a span of 15 bases.

The chain links TRBV19 to TRBJ1-4; tentative D call: TRBD1 (5 bases). CDR1 and CDR2 (germline): LNHDA, SQIVND (reference sequence). The CDR3 loop spans 14 amino acids. Between the trimmed V and J ends, which lost 6 bases and 7 bases, there was a span of 15 bases. The CDR3 sequence is CASREPGWTEKLFF. In nucleotides, the CDR3 is TGTGCCAGTAGAGAGCCAGGGTGGACTGAAAAACTGTTTTTT.

The chain links TRBV29-1 to TRBJ2-1; perhaps TRBD2 as D (6 bases). CDR1 SQVTM and CDR2 ANQGSEA come from the germline V gene. With 0 bases removed from V and 5 bases from J, the gap between germline ends came to 14 bases. CDR3 size: 15 residues. In nucleotides, the CDR3 is TGCAGCGTTGAAGATGGTATTCGCGGGAACAATGAGCAGTTCTTC. Translation: CSVEDGIRGNNEQFF.

The chain carries TRBV6-1 and TRBJ2-1, with TRBD1 matching 9 bases. Germline-derived CDR1 and CDR2 are MNHNS and SASEGT. The CDR3 runs to 15 residues. V lost 2 bases, J lost 9 bases, and 8 bases stayed unmatched. The CDR3 is CASSESTGGGGEQFF. The DNA for the CDR3 is TGTGCCAGCAGTGAATCGACAGGGGGGGGAGGTGAGCAGTTCTTC.

This rearrangement joins TRBV28 to TRBJ2-1; the match to TRBD1 covers 7 bases. Germline-derived CDR1 and CDR2 are MDHEN and SYDVKM. With 0 bases clipped from V and 12 bases from J, the junction kept 14 bases outside the gene matches. The CDR3 sequence is 16 residues long. CDR3 DNA sequence: TGTGCCAGCAGTTTATGGGGGGACAGCGAGTCCGGCGGGCAGTTCTTC. The encoded protein is CASSLWGDSESGGQFF.

The DNA for the CDR3 is TGTGCCAGCAGTTCGGCAGGGGCCTACGAGCAGTACTTC. Its translation is CASSSAGAYEQYF. The rearrangement uses TRBV28 and TRBJ2-7; possible D gene TRBD1, 6 bases. This CDR3 contains 13 residues. V was pared by 4 bases and J by 2 bases, with 9 bases between. The V gene's germline CDR1 is MDHEN and CDR2 SYDVKM.

The rearrangement links TRBV27 to TRBJ1-3; D call uncertain. CDR3 length equals 14 residues. Germline V lookup: CDR1 MNHEY, CDR2 SMNVEV (reference sequence). The V and J ends lost 4 bases and 4 bases respectively, with 11 bases between them. The CDR3 protein is CASSSRALGNTIYF. The DNA for the CDR3 is TGTGCCAGCAGTTCCCGGGCCCTAGGAAACACCATATATTTT.

The rearrangement joins TRBV6-4 to TRBJ2-2, with 12 positions matching TRBD2. The V gene end was trimmed by 4 bases and the J gene end by 6 bases; junction bases not matched to a gene: 9. The CDR3 extends over 17 amino acids. Germline V lookup: CDR1 MRHNA, CDR2 SNTAGT. For the CDR3, the DNA is TGTGCCAGCAGTGCTTCTAGCGGGAGGGCCCTCCCCGGGGAGCTGTTTTTT. Amino acid sequence: CASSASSGRALPGELFF.

The gene calls are TRBV27 and TRBJ2-5, with TRBD2 identical over 7 bases. The CDR3 consists of 15 residues. Germline V gene sequence: CDR1 MNHEY, CDR2 SMNVEV (reference sequence). V lost 3 bases, J lost 5 bases, and 9 bases stayed unmatched. CDR3 in amino acids: CASSLAGDYEETQYF. The CDR3 coding sequence is TGTGCCAGCAGTTTGGCGGGAGATTACGAGGAGACCCAGTACTTC.

This chain connects TRBV6-1 to TRBJ2-3; 7 nucleotides line up with TRBD1. The V segment lost 4 bases and the J segment 4 bases; nucleotides outside the gene matches: 2. CDR3 length: 13 amino acids. Germline V CDR1 and CDR2: MNHNS, SASEGT. The CDR3 region has the DNA TGTGCCAGCAGTGTAACAGGGGCAGATACGCAGTATTTT. This sequence encodes CASSVTGADTQYF.

The chain combines TRBV5-1 with TRBJ2-1, with D unclear. This CDR3 has 12 residues. The V and J ends lost 2 bases and 5 bases respectively, with 5 bases between them. Germline loops: CDR1 SGHRS, CDR2 YFSETQ. The CDR3 nucleotides are TGCGCCAGCAGCTTTCTAGACAATGAGCAGTTCTTC. This codes for CASSFLDNEQFF.

V gene TRBV18 combines with J gene TRBJ2-6; weak D call: TRBD1 (5 bases). The V end lost 2 bases, the J end lost 3 bases, and 20 bases lay between the germline ends. Germline CDR1 and CDR2: KGHSH and LQKENI. This CDR3 has 19 amino acids. CDR3 DNA sequence: TGTGCCAGCTCACCAGCCCTAGGCCAGGGCAGGGTTGGGGCCAACGTCCTGACTTTC. Its translation is CASSPALGQGRVGANVLTF.

This chain uses TRBV4-1 with TRBJ2-3; D is unclear. Per germline, CDR1 MGHRA and CDR2 YSYEKL. The V end lost 1 base, the J end lost 2 bases, and 13 bases lay between the germline ends. This CDR3 has 16 amino acids. CDR3 protein: CASSQGMRDLTDTQYF. The DNA of the CDR3 is TGCGCCAGCAGCCAAGGTATGCGCGACCTCACAGATACGCAGTATTTT.

The chain is built from TRBV4-1 and TRBJ2-2; D might be TRBD2 (6 bases). Germline CDR1 reads MGHRA; CDR2 reads YSYEKL. The CDR3 extends over 18 amino acids. The ends were cut back, 0 bases at V and 4 bases at J, with 18 bases in the middle. The CDR3 nucleotides read TGCGCCAGCAGCCAAGATAGCGGAGGGAGCTTGAGCACCGGGGAGCTGTTTTTT. It yields the protein CASSQDSGGSLSTGELFF.

This chain uses TRBV5-1 with TRBJ2-3; D is undetermined. Germline V lookup: CDR1 SGHRS, CDR2 YFSETQ. This CDR3 is built from 15 residues. The ends were cut back, 0 bases at V and 3 bases at J, with 11 bases in the middle. The CDR3 DNA reads TGCGCCAGCAGCTTGGTGGCCTGGCCTACAGATACGCAGTATTTT. As protein: CASSLVAWPTDTQYF.